Below are 28 T cell receptor beta chains sequenced from a single sample in a study of control samples from healthy donors and cancer patients (dated by TCRdb to 2020 to 2021). Library preparation used the immunoSEQ multiplex PCR assay. TCRdb mirrors the immuneACCESS table, restricted to in-frame sequences. Some clones are absent from its copies; in checked studies, under half trace to an unresolved V gene, and the reason for the others is unknown. The sample table contains over 15,000 clones; only one count was recorded for approximately 78% of them. Of the sample, roughly 26% falls within the top ten clones. The sequenced sample consisted of PBMCs. The receptors stem from a man older than 75 with head and neck cancer.

In this sample, this clone turned up once. This rearrangement joins TRBV11-3 to TRBJ2-1; perhaps D is TRBD1 or TRBD2 (6 bases each). The CDR3 covers 15 residues. In germline, CDR1 is SGHNT, CDR2 YENEEA. Trimming cost V 5 bases and J 4 bases, with 15 bases left between them. The CDR3 DNA reads TGTGCCAGCAGCGGGGGGCAGGAGCTATACAATGAGCAGTTCTTC. Protein sequence: CASSGGQELYNEQFF.

This clone was detected only a few times. This rearrangement joins TRBV6-6 to TRBJ1-6, with D possibly TRBD1 on 5 matching bases. V lost 6 bases and J 7 bases, leaving 10 bases between the germline ends. There are 13 residues in the CDR3. Germline V gene lookup returns CDR1 MNHNY and CDR2 SVGAGI (reference sequence). This CDR3 reads CASSPGQNSPLHF. CDR3 DNA sequence: TGTGCCAGCAGCCCCGGACAAAATTCACCCCTCCACTTT.

The chain employs TRBV27 and TRBJ2-5; D unresolved. V was pared by 7 bases and J by 3 bases, with 6 bases between. The CDR3 is 11 residues long. The V gene's germline CDR1 is MNHEY and CDR2 SMNVEV (reference sequence). The CDR3 loop reads CASNPEETQYF. The DNA for the CDR3 is TGTGCCAGCAATCCCGAAGAGACCCAGTACTTC.

V is TRBV5-1 and J is TRBJ2-3; 8 nucleotides line up with TRBD2. V was clipped by 2 bases and J by 3 bases; unmatched bases: 11. This CDR3 is 17 amino acids long. CDR1 SGHRS and CDR2 YFSETQ come from the germline V gene. The CDR3 DNA follows: TGCGCCAGCAGCTTATTAGCGGGGACGAGTAGTACAGATACGCAGTATTTT. It translates to CASSLLAGTSSTDTQYF.

The genes are TRBV10-1 and TRBJ2-3; D tentatively fits TRBD1 or TRBD2 (5 bases each). Germline-derived CDR1 and CDR2 are WNHNN and SYGVQD (reference sequence). V lost 2 bases and J 4 bases, leaving 13 bases between the germline ends. This CDR3 is built from 15 residues. Here the CDR3 reads CASSETDLGADTQYF. The CDR3 bases are TGCGCCAGCAGTGAGACGGACTTAGGGGCAGATACGCAGTATTTT.

This sequence joins TRBV11-2 and TRBJ2-5; 9 nucleotides match TRBD1. The trim removed 4 bases at V and 2 bases at J, leaving 8 bases unmatched. Germline V gene sequence: CDR1 SGHAT, CDR2 FQNNGV. The CDR3 loop spans 16 amino acids. The CDR3 DNA sequence: TGTGCCAGCAGCTCTTTGTTGGGACAGGGACAAGAGACCCAGTACTTC. Its protein product is CASSSLLGQGQETQYF.

This chain connects TRBV5-5 to TRBJ1-2, with D possibly TRBD1 on 5 matching bases. The CDR3 is 14 residues long. Trimming took 6 bases from V and 2 from J, leaving 14 bases between them. Germline V gives CDR1 SGHKS, CDR2 YYEKEE (reference sequence). The CDR3 bases are TGTGCCAGCATGGGCCTGGGGGACAACTATGGCTACACCTTC. It codes for CASMGLGDNYGYTF.

This clone was observed a single time. This sequence joins TRBV7-2 and TRBJ1-6; weak D call: TRBD1 (5 bases). V was clipped by 4 bases and J by 10 bases, with 17 bases between them. The CDR3 runs to 15 residues. The germline V gene encodes CDR1 SGHTA and CDR2 FQGNSA. The CDR3 nucleotides read TGTGCCAGCAGCTCCTGGGGCGAGGCCTGGTCACCCCTCCACTTT. This codes for CASSSWGEAWSPLHF.

The gene calls are TRBV5-6 and TRBJ2-2; D remains unclear. CDR1 SGHDT and CDR2 YYEEEE come from the germline V gene. The V and J ends lost 0 bases and 1 base respectively, with 10 bases between them. The length of the CDR3 is 16 residues. The chain's CDR3 is CASSLASRWNTGELFF. CDR3 bases: TGTGCCAGCAGCTTGGCCTCCCGGTGGAACACCGGGGAGCTGTTTTTT.

J is TRBJ2-7 and V is TRBV27; D unresolved. Per the germline V gene, CDR1 is MNHEY and CDR2 is SMNVEV (reference sequence). Trimming took 7 bases from V and 3 from J, leaving 16 bases between them. The CDR3 totals 14 residues. The CDR3 DNA follows: TGTGCCAGCAAATTATCCTTACAGAGCTACGAGCAGTACTTC. Translation gives CASKLSLQSYEQYF.

This sequence joins TRBV3-1 (or the pseudogene TRBV3-2) and TRBJ1-5; D not certain. The CDR3 has 12 residues. CDR1 LGHDT and CDR2 YNNKEL come from the germline V gene (reference sequence). V was clipped by 1 base and J by 7 bases, with 5 bases between them. The CDR3 loop reads CASSQGWQPQHF. Here the CDR3 DNA reads TGTGCCAGCAGCCAAGGGTGGCAGCCCCAGCATTTT.

This chain joins TRBV10-1 and TRBJ2-1; 11 bases fit TRBD2. With 4 bases clipped from V and 5 bases from J, the junction kept 1 base outside the gene matches. Germline CDR1 is WNHNN and CDR2 is SYGVQD (reference sequence). This CDR3 is built from 14 residues. The CDR3 coding sequence is TGCGCCAGCAGTGCGACTAGCGGGAACAATGAGCAGTTCTTC. It encodes CASSATSGNNEQFF.

The chain joins TRBV10-2 to TRBJ2-7; D ambiguous. Germline CDR1 and CDR2: WSHSY and SAAADI. V was clipped by 4 bases and J by 2 bases, with 6 bases between them. The CDR3 has 12 residues. CDR3 in amino acids: CASSVAAYEQYF. The CDR3 DNA is TGCGCCAGCAGTGTAGCTGCCTACGAGCAGTACTTC.

The J gene is TRBJ2-3, the V gene TRBV2; 7 nucleotides line up with TRBD2. The CDR3 runs to 14 residues. The germline V gene has CDR1 SNHLY and CDR2 FYNNEI. V dropped 5 bases and J dropped 4; count of bases not matched to a gene: 6. The CDR3 loop is CASSRPGGADTQYF. CDR3 nucleotide sequence: TGTGCCAGCAGTCGACCGGGGGGAGCAGATACGCAGTATTTT.

The chain employs TRBV4-1 and TRBJ2-2; 12 bases map to TRBD2. The CDR3 extends over 21 amino acids. The germline CDR1 and CDR2 sequences are MGHRA and YSYEKL. Losses at the gene ends were 5 bases for V and 2 bases for J; bases not matched to a gene: 18. The CDR3 spells CASSTQTSGGTSNRNTGELFF. In DNA form, the CDR3 reads TGCGCCAGCAGCACCCAAACTAGCGGGGGGACCTCAAATCGTAACACCGGGGAGCTGTTTTTT.

This chain uses TRBV7-9 with TRBJ2-1, with 8 positions matching TRBD2. The germline gives CDR1 SEHNR, CDR2 FQNEAQ (reference sequence). The CDR3 spans 16 residues. Trimming took 5 bases from V and 5 from J; bases not matched to a gene: 11. CDR3 DNA: TGTGCCAGCAGCCGAGGGGCGGGAGGCCCACACAATGAGCAGTTCTTC. It is translated as CASSRGAGGPHNEQFF.

The chain is built from TRBV19 and TRBJ2-2; possible D gene TRBD1, 6 bases. Germline values: CDR1 LNHDA, CDR2 SQIVND (reference sequence). The CDR3 runs to 18 residues. The ends were cut back, 2 bases at V and 1 base at J, with 17 bases in the middle. CDR3 residues: CASSIHTGKGKNTGELFF. The CDR3 coding sequence is TGTGCCAGTAGTATACATACAGGGAAAGGGAAGAACACCGGGGAGCTGTTTTTT. The whole variable domain, filled in from reference TRBV19 and TRBJ2-2, reads DGGITQSPKYLFRKEGQNVTLSCEQNLNHDAMYWYRQDPGQGLRLIYYSQIVNDFQKGDIAEGYSVSREKKESFPLTVTSAQKNPTAFYLCASSIHTGKGKNTGELFFGEGSRLTVL.

V gene TRBV2 combines with J gene TRBJ1-6; a weak D match, TRBD1 (5 bases). The V end was cut by 6 bases, the J end by 5 bases, with 11 bases between. This CDR3 comprises 14 residues. Germline V gene data show CDR1 as SNHLY and CDR2 as FYNNEI. The CDR3, as DNA: TGTGCCAGCAGCGTAGGGGTCGATAATTCACCCCTCCACTTT. Protein product: CASSVGVDNSPLHF.

This clone was observed once. J is TRBJ2-1 and V is TRBV3-1 (or the pseudogene TRBV3-2); D may be TRBD2 (6 bases). Trimming took 2 bases from V and 6 from J, leaving 11 bases between them. This CDR3 spans 14 amino acids. CDR1 LGHDT and CDR2 YNNKEL come from the germline V gene (reference sequence). In DNA form, the CDR3 reads TGTGCCAGCAGCCAATTAGGAGGGTCCAATGAGCAGTTCTTC. This sequence encodes CASSQLGGSNEQFF.

The chain combines TRBV6-4 with TRBJ2-3; D perhaps matches TRBD1 (6 bases). V shed 4 bases and J shed 1 base, with 6 bases lying between them. This CDR3 spans 13 amino acids. The germline gives CDR1 MRHNA, CDR2 SNTAGT. DNA for the CDR3: TGTGCCAGCAGTGCAGGGGGCACAGATACGCAGTATTTT. Translated, it gives CASSAGGTDTQYF.

The chain combines TRBV5-4 with TRBJ1-1; D is perhaps TRBD1 (5 bases). The CDR3 runs to 14 residues. Between the trimmed V and J ends, which lost 2 bases and 6 bases, there was a span of 14 bases. CDR1 SGHNT and CDR2 YYREEE come from the germline V gene (reference sequence). CDR3 nucleotides: TGTGCCAGCAGCTTCTTTGGGGGGATCGCTGAAGCTTTCTTT. Protein sequence: CASSFFGGIAEAFF.

The J gene is TRBJ2-7, the V gene TRBV27; 11 bases map to TRBD2. Unmatched junction bases numbered 9, after V lost 6 bases and J lost 5 bases. Germline V gene data show CDR1 as MNHEY and CDR2 as SMNVEV (reference sequence). The CDR3 covers 15 residues. The CDR3 DNA is TGTGCCAGCAGACTAAACTTAGCGGGAGGGCACGAGCAGTACTTC. Residues: CASRLNLAGGHEQYF.

This chain links TRBV9 with TRBJ1-1; D perhaps matches TRBD1 (5 bases). V lost 2 bases, J lost 4 bases, and 12 bases lay in between. CDR1 and CDR2 from the germline V gene are SGDLS and YYNGEE. This CDR3 has 14 amino acids. The CDR3 loop reads CASSVDQGGTEAFF. The CDR3 nucleotides are TGTGCCAGCAGCGTGGACCAGGGTGGCACTGAAGCTTTCTTT.

J is TRBJ2-1 and V is TRBV19; TRBD1 matches at 9 bases. Germline V gene data show CDR1 as LNHDA and CDR2 as SQIVND (reference sequence). The ends lost 4 bases at V and 3 bases at J; junction bases unmatched: 7. This CDR3 has 16 residues. CDR3 nucleotides: TGTGCCAGTAGTAAACCGACAGGGGGATACTACAATGAGCAGTTCTTC. Translation: CASSKPTGGYYNEQFF.

This chain uses TRBV19 with TRBJ2-1; TRBD1 matches 7 bases. This CDR3 has 14 residues. CDR1 is LNHDA, CDR2 SQIVND, per germline (reference sequence). V lost 5 bases and J lost 8; bases outside the gene matches: 9. CDR3 DNA: TGTGCCAGTAGTCGGGACAGAACTAGGGATGAGCAGTTCTTC. Its protein is CASSRDRTRDEQFF.

This clone turned up a few times. The CDR3 DNA reads as TGTGCCAGCAGCTTGGCCGGGGCAGAGACCCAGTACTTC. Translation gives CASSLAGAETQYF. V usage is TRBV5-6 and J usage is TRBJ2-5, with D tentatively TRBD1 or TRBD2 (5 bases each). CDR1 is SGHDT, CDR2 YYEEEE, per germline. This CDR3 comprises 13 residues. The ends were cut back, 0 bases at V and 4 bases at J, with 7 bases in the middle.

The rearrangement joins TRBV6-5 to TRBJ1-2; D is perhaps TRBD1 (6 bases). The germline gives CDR1 MNHEY, CDR2 SVGAGI. The CDR3 sequence is 13 residues long. V was clipped by 10 bases and J by 0 bases, with 12 bases between them. DNA of the CDR3: TGTGCCACTTACAGGGCCCCTAACTATGGCTACACCTTC. This translates into CATYRAPNYGYTF.

V is TRBV5-6 and J is TRBJ1-3; D ambiguous. V lost 0 bases, J lost 1 base, and 8 bases lay in between. Germline V gene data show CDR1 as SGHDT and CDR2 as YYEEEE. The CDR3 runs 15 residues. This CDR3 is CASSLGGFSGNTIYF. In DNA form, the CDR3 reads TGTGCCAGCAGCTTGGGTGGGTTTTCTGGAAACACCATATATTTT.